This T cell receptor (beta chain) was observed in a study of cytomegalovirus exposure and HLA in healthy donors. Study-wide context: Inside one of the first data releases sat roughly 80 million unique TCRs taken from HLA-typed donors. Study-wide points: The classifier reportedly diagnosed cytomegalovirus status with high specificity and sensitivity. DRB1 showed the most TCR associations and HLA-C the fewest in a later analysis, as rates varied by HLA locus. Immune exposure information available was restricted to CMV serostatus.

As to this clone: Its antigen is still unknown.

V trimming: 3 bases; J trimming: 10 bases; junction bases outside the gene matches: 6. This CDR3 region has 14 residues. Per the germline V gene, CDR1 is MRHNA and CDR2 is SNTAGT. Primers for the PCR totalled 60 Vbeta and 13 Jbeta. Profiling relied on immunoSEQ multiplex PCR, and the TCRdb table lists in-frame clones only, not all of them. In the table there are about 160,000 clones, more than 60% of which are singletons. The V gene is TRBV6-4, the J gene TRBJ2-1; 10 bases are shared with TRBD2. Sequencing was carried out using PBMCs. The sequence came from a woman aged 50 to 60 in good health and CMV-seropositive. CDR3 sequence reads: CASSESAGGVEQFF. The CDR3, as DNA: TGTGCCAGCAGTGAGTCAGCGGGGGGGGTCGAGCAGTTCTTC.